The sequence of this T cell receptor beta chain was determined in a study of regulatory T cells in long-lasting Graves disease. Study-wide points: Owing to a sample size that was small, accuracy may have been reduced.

Through Arm-PCR of CDR3 regions and iRepertoire HTBI primers, TCR beta libraries were built. TCRdb redid the calling of the multiplex PCR reads with MiXCR, one entry per CDR3 protein. This sample has 300,000 to 350,000 distinct CDR3 sequences, with about 19% found just once. Noted time point: persistent/refractory GD, antithyroid drugs over 5 years with positive TRAb. Scientists built the TCR library using RNA that was extracted from PBMCs. Graves' disease was diagnosed by American Thyroid Association guidelines. Each patient gave 7 to 9 milliliters of EDTA-anticoagulated peripheral blood. On this clonotype itself: Its antigen is unidentified.

The CDR3 sequence is 15 residues long. Trimming cost V 1 base and J 3 bases, with 12 bases left between them. CDR1 is SQVTM, CDR2 ANQGSEA, per germline. Sequencing used peripheral blood mononuclear cells (PBMCs), obtained when the disease was refractory, from a patient treated with antithyroid drugs. The V and J genes are TRBV29-1 and TRBJ2-2, with D possibly called TRBD1 or TRBD2 (5 bases each). This clonotype originated in a female donor with Graves disease. The CDR3 region has the DNA TGCAGCGTTGAAGCCGGATTGGGGGACACCGGGGAGCTGTTTTTT. Protein sequence: CSVEAGLGDTGELFF.